The clone carrying this T cell receptor (beta chain) was found a few times. Its antigen remains unknown. This sample is part of a study of vaccination and CD4 T cells after COVID-19. About the research overall: Once diagnosed, patients had post-COVID samples drawn a median approximately 93 days later (range 35 to 161).

Cultured CD4+ T-cell DNA underwent Oncomine TCR Beta short-read sequencing. The template was genomic DNA from cultured CD4+ T cells. TCRdb independently ran MiXCR on the PCR reads; one entry per CDR3 protein. The profile shows 9,000 to 13,000 distinct CDR3 sequences, under 60% of them singletons. Treatment denoted: roughly 10-day PBMC culture with coronavirus spike peptide pools or control peptides (ViraFEST assay). Germline V gives CDR1 MGHDK, CDR2 SYGVNS. The ends were cut back, 5 bases at V and 2 bases at J, with 6 bases in the middle. CDR3 length: 13 residues. The chain combines TRBV25-1 with TRBJ1-4; D is unresolved. This TCR was sampled from a human donor who had recovered from COVID-19. The specimen sequenced was CD4+ T cells from blood, cultured in vitro. CDR3 sequence reads: CASSSPTNEKLFF. In DNA form, the CDR3 reads TGTGCCAGCAGTTCCCCGACTAATGAAAAACTGTTTTTT.